One and the same sample provided the 15 T cell receptor beta chains below, sequenced in a study of cytomegalovirus exposure and HLA in healthy donors. The PCR was carried out with 60 Vbeta primers and 13 Jbeta primers. Libraries were prepared by immunoSEQ multiplex PCR; TCRdb keeps only in-frame clonotypes and omits some of them. The repertoire holds roughly 200,000 clones, with 70% to 85% as singletons. Specimen: PBMCs. Every receptor here comes from a woman aged 55-70 years in good health and CMV-seropositive.

The J gene is TRBJ2-3, the V gene TRBV7-2; 7 bases match TRBD2. CDR3 length: 19 residues. V was clipped by 2 bases and J by 0 bases; unmatched bases: 14. Germline values: CDR1 SGHTA, CDR2 FQGNSA. The DNA for the CDR3 is TGTGCCAGCAGCTTAAGCCCACGGGCTAGCGGATCTAGCACAGATACGCAGTATTTT. It yields the protein CASSLSPRASGSSTDTQYF.

CDR3 bases: TGTGCCAGCTCACAAGGGACATCTACTAACTATGGCTACACCTTC. Translated, it gives CASSQGTSTNYGYTF. V is TRBV18 and J is TRBJ1-2, with D maybe TRBD1 (6 bases). CDR3 size: 15 residues. Germline V gene lookup returns CDR1 KGHSH and CDR2 LQKENI. V gave up 4 bases and J gave up 0 bases, with 12 bases separating them. The full variable domain, completed using reference TRBV18 and TRBJ1-2, is NAGVMQNPRHLVRRRGQEARLRCSPMKGHSHVYWYRQLPEEGLKFMVYLQKENIIDESGMPKERFSAEFPKEGPSILRIQQVVRGDSAAYFCASSQGTSTNYGYTFGSGTRLTVV.

The genes are TRBV28 and TRBJ1-4; a weak D match, TRBD1 (5 bases). The CDR3 runs 14 residues. The ends were cut back, 6 bases at V and 8 bases at J, with 16 bases in the middle. The germline gives CDR1 MDHEN, CDR2 SYDVKM. DNA for the CDR3: TGTGCCAGCAGCAGACAGTCCCGTAAAGAAAAACTGTTTTTT. It specifies CASSRQSRKEKLFF.

The rearrangement uses TRBV28 and TRBJ1-1, with TRBD1 matching over 9 bases. Trimming cost V 6 bases and J 5 bases; bases outside gene matches: 13. CDR3 length: 16 residues. The germline V gene has CDR1 MDHEN and CDR2 SYDVKM. The CDR3 DNA reads TGTGCCAGCAGATCTCCGGGACAGGGATTGGGGACTGAAGCTTTCTTT. This translates into CASRSPGQGLGTEAFF. The full variable domain, its missing parts supplied by reference TRBV28 and TRBJ1-1, is DVKVTQSSRYLVKRTGEKVFLECVQDMDHENMFWYRQDPGLGLRLIYFSYDVKMKEKGDIPEGYSVSREKKERFSLILESASTNQTSMYLCASRSPGQGLGTEAFFGQGTRLTVV.

The chain's CDR3 is CASRPGLAGETQYF. CDR3 DNA sequence: TGCGCCAGCAGGCCGGGACTAGCGGGCGAGACCCAGTACTTC. J is TRBJ2-5 and V is TRBV5-1; 12 bases agree with TRBD2. The V segment lost 5 bases and the J segment 5 bases; nucleotides outside the gene matches: 4. The germline V gene encodes CDR1 SGHRS and CDR2 YFSETQ. The CDR3 loop spans 14 amino acids.

The chain joins TRBV27 to TRBJ2-5; 9 bases agree with TRBD1. The J call may not be correct, given that the DNA end is closer to TRBJ2-7. The CDR3 is 14 amino acids. Germline CDR1 reads MNHEY; CDR2 reads SMNVEV (reference sequence). CDR3 amino acids: CASSRQGVSYEQYF. The CDR3 region has the DNA TGTGCCAGCAGCCGACAGGGGGTAAGCTACGAGCAGTACTTC.

The chain combines TRBV6-1 with TRBJ2-7, with D possibly matching TRBD2 (5 bases). Germline V CDR1 and CDR2: MNHNS, SASEGT. CDR3 length: 14 amino acids. Trimming pared 0 bases from V and 4 bases from J, leaving 10 bases between. The CDR3 loop is CASSEALRGYEQYF. Written as DNA, the CDR3 is TGTGCCAGCAGTGAAGCACTCCGAGGGTACGAGCAGTACTTC.

In this sample, this clone turned up a few times. J is TRBJ1-3 and V is TRBV5-4; no clear D. Germline-derived CDR1 and CDR2 are SGHNT and YYREEE (reference sequence). This CDR3 has 16 amino acids. Trimming removed 0 bases at V and 0 bases at J, with 10 bases between. The CDR3 loop is CASSLAGVTSGNTIYF. CDR3 DNA: TGTGCCAGCAGCTTGGCCGGGGTAACCTCTGGAAACACCATATATTTT.

The gene calls are TRBV9 and TRBJ1-2; 7 bases line up with TRBD1. The ends lost 4 bases at V and 2 bases at J; junction bases unmatched: 5. Germline V gene lookup returns CDR1 SGDLS and CDR2 YYNGEE. This CDR3 spans 14 amino acids. Written as DNA, the CDR3 is TGTGCCAGCAGCTCATCAGGGGGGAACTATGGCTACACCTTC. This encodes CASSSSGGNYGYTF.

J is TRBJ2-7 and V is TRBV28; 10 bases fit TRBD2. Germline trimming cut 3 bases from V and 2 bases from J; bases unmatched to any gene: 7. The CDR3 is 16 amino acids. Germline V gene data show CDR1 as MDHEN and CDR2 as SYDVKM. CDR3 nucleotide sequence: TGTGCCAGCAGTTTCAGCGGGAGGGCCGGCGCCTACGAGCAGTACTTC. Translation: CASSFSGRAGAYEQYF.

This clone was detected once. The genes are TRBV28 and TRBJ2-3; 9 bases match TRBD1. J was trimmed by 1 base and V by 4 bases; bases with no gene match: 12. CDR3 size: 18 residues. The germline V gene encodes CDR1 MDHEN and CDR2 SYDVKM. The CDR3 is CASSSPGQGGAGTDTQYF. In nucleotides, the CDR3 is TGTGCCAGCAGTTCCCCGGGACAGGGAGGTGCGGGCACAGATACGCAGTATTTT.

This chain uses TRBV27 with TRBJ1-1, with 10 bases that match TRBD1. Germline CDR1 reads MNHEY; CDR2 reads SMNVEV (reference sequence). Trimming removed 5 bases from V and 1 base from J; junction bases left unmatched: 4. The CDR3 contains 15 residues. CDR3 DNA: TGTGCCAGCAGTCTGACAGGGGGCGCGAACACTGAAGCTTTCTTT. Encoded protein: CASSLTGGANTEAFF.

This clone showed up just once. The chain is built from TRBV28 and TRBJ2-3; 9 bases match TRBD2. This CDR3 is 17 amino acids long. With V trimmed by 6 bases and J by 2 bases, 12 bases remained unmatched. Looked up from germline, CDR1 is MDHEN and CDR2 is SYDVKM. CDR3 residues: CASSHAATSGSTDTQYF. CDR3 in DNA: TGTGCCAGCAGCCACGCCGCGACTAGCGGCTCCACAGATACGCAGTATTTT.

This chain links TRBV7-2 with TRBJ2-5; TRBD2 matches 11 bases. The CDR3 sequence is 14 residues long. After removal of 5 bases from V and 4 bases from J, the junction contained 3 bases not matched to a gene. Germline V CDR1 and CDR2: SGHTA, FQGNSA. This CDR3 reads CASSPGTSGETQYF. CDR3 coding DNA: TGTGCCAGCAGCCCCGGGACTAGCGGAGAGACCCAGTACTTC.

This clone was recorded a few times. CDR3 sequence (DNA): TGTGCCAGCAGTTACTCGCAGATGGCCGGGGAGCTGTTTTTT. Encoded protein: CASSYSQMAGELFF. V gene TRBV6-6 combines with J gene TRBJ2-2; the D is unclear. Germline CDR1 and CDR2: MNHNY and SVGAGI (reference sequence). The V end was cut by 0 bases, the J end by 6 bases, with 8 bases between. The CDR3 runs 14 residues.